This T cell receptor (beta chain) was documented in a study of T cell responses to AZD1222 COVID-19 vaccine. Notes on the study in general: Repertoires were obtained only post-peak T cell response.

The V and J ends lost 2 bases and 3 bases respectively, with 7 bases between them. Germline assignment: CDR1 MNHEY and CDR2 SMNVEV (reference sequence). This CDR3 has 13 amino acids. Points on this clone: As yet, its antigen is unknown.

Measured with immunoSEQ multiplex PCR; TCRdb has only the in-frame clones, and not every one. This sample has some 280,000 clones, with almost 95% found just once. This receptor was identified in an adult who received the AZD1222 COVID-19 vaccine. Sequencing used peripheral blood, obtained 28 days after the second AZD1222 dose. This chain joins TRBV27 and TRBJ2-5; D call uncertain. CDR3 residues: CASSLGHKETQYF. CDR3 DNA sequence: TGTGCCAGCAGTTTAGGGCATAAAGAGACCCAGTACTTC.